Listed below are T cell receptor beta chains from one sample, sequenced in a study of T cells in Graves' hyperthyroidism and ophthalmopathy. Each CDR3 protein gets one entry after TCRdb re-called the multiplex PCR reads with MiXCR. The sample carries about 540,000 distinct CDR3 sequences, around 42% recorded once. The sample comprised peripheral blood or thyroid tissue (not recorded which). The origin of the receptors is a woman younger than 35 with Graves' hyperthyroidism. Both conserved end residues are part of each CDR3. Fields, in order: CDR3 length, J gene, D gene, clone size, V gene, CDR3 protein, CDR3 DNA. A D gene is named only where the DNA matches it firmly. Rows give clone size only sometimes, using once, few, many, or a class for an expanded clone.

cdr3_length: 15
j_call: TRBJ2-7
d_call: TRBD1
clone_size: many
v_call: TRBV20-1
cdr3_aa: CSASPGTGWLYEQYF
cdr3_nt: TGCAGTGCTAGCCCCGGGACAGGGTGGCTCTACGAGCAGTACTTC

cdr3_length: 13
j_call: TRBJ1-2
d_call: TRBD1
clone_size: -
v_call: TRBV20-1
cdr3_aa: CSAMDRKSYGYTF
cdr3_nt: TGCAGTGCTATGGACAGGAAAAGTTATGGCTACACCTTC

cdr3_length: 14
j_call: TRBJ1-1
d_call: TRBD1
clone_size: many
v_call: TRBV4-1
cdr3_aa: CASSHRGRNTEAFF
cdr3_nt: TGCGCCAGCAGCCACAGGGGGCGAAACACTGAAGCTTTCTTT

cdr3_length: 13
j_call: TRBJ2-7
d_call: TRBD2
clone_size: many
v_call: TRBV20-1
cdr3_aa: CSASASGSFEQYF
cdr3_nt: TGCAGTGCTAGTGCTAGCGGGAGTTTCGAGCAGTACTTC

cdr3_length: 16
j_call: TRBJ1-6
d_call: TRBD1
clone_size: many
v_call: TRBV4-1
cdr3_aa: CASSQVQGQGNSPLHF
cdr3_nt: TGCGCCAGCAGCCAAGTGCAGGGACAGGGGAATTCACCCCTCCACTTT

cdr3_length: 19
j_call: TRBJ2-6
d_call: TRBD1
clone_size: many
v_call: TRBV12-3/TRBV12-4
cdr3_aa: CASTWSGRGLNSGANVLTF
cdr3_nt: TGTGCCAGCACCTGGAGTGGCAGGGGGCTAAACTCTGGGGCCAACGTCCTGACTTTC

cdr3_length: 14
j_call: TRBJ2-3
d_call: TRBD2
clone_size: -
v_call: TRBV20-1
cdr3_aa: CSARLEREEDTQYF
cdr3_nt: TGCAGTGCTAGACTGGAGCGGGAGGAAGATACGCAGTATTTT

cdr3_length: 13
j_call: TRBJ1-2
d_call: -
clone_size: -
v_call: TRBV12-3/TRBV12-4
cdr3_aa: CASSPGGPYGHTF
cdr3_nt: TGTGCCAGCAGTCCGGGGGGGCCCTATGGCCACACCTTC

cdr3_length: 13
j_call: TRBJ2-2
d_call: -
clone_size: many
v_call: TRBV7-3
cdr3_aa: CASSFQQSGELFF
cdr3_nt: TGTGCCAGCAGCTTCCAACAGAGCGGGGAGCTGTTTTTT

cdr3_length: 15
j_call: TRBJ2-7
d_call: TRBD2
clone_size: many
v_call: TRBV10-3
cdr3_aa: CAISIGTISNYEQYF
cdr3_nt: TGTGCCATCAGTATCGGGACTATTTCAAACTACGAGCAGTACTTC

cdr3_length: 15
j_call: TRBJ1-6
d_call: -
clone_size: -
v_call: TRBV7-9
cdr3_aa: CASSPDTGGNSPLHF
cdr3_nt: TGTGCCAGCAGCCCTGACACCGGGGGCAACTCACCCCTCCACTTT

cdr3_length: 13
j_call: TRBJ2-1
d_call: TRBD2
clone_size: few
v_call: TRBV5-1
cdr3_aa: CASRPLAGGDEFF
cdr3_nt: TGCGCCAGCAGGCCACTAGCGGGAGGCGATGAGTTCTTC

cdr3_length: 15
j_call: TRBJ1-6
d_call: -
clone_size: -
v_call: TRBV11-2
cdr3_aa: CASSVGTGINSPLHF
cdr3_nt: TGTGCCAGCAGTGTGGGAACAGGGATCAATTCACCCCTCCACTTT

cdr3_length: 13
j_call: TRBJ2-1
d_call: TRBD1
clone_size: few
v_call: TRBV24-1
cdr3_aa: CATSDVARGEQFF
cdr3_nt: TGTGCCACCAGTGATGTCGCCAGGGGGGAGCAGTTCTTC

cdr3_length: 12
j_call: TRBJ1-2
d_call: -
clone_size: -
v_call: TRBV24-1
cdr3_aa: CATGTAFYGYTF
cdr3_nt: TGTGCCACCGGGACGGCGTTCTATGGCTACACCTTC

cdr3_length: 13
j_call: TRBJ1-3
d_call: -
clone_size: -
v_call: TRBV7-9
cdr3_aa: CASSKGTGNTIYF
cdr3_nt: TGTGCCAGCAGCAAGGGGACAGGAAACACCATATATTTT

cdr3_length: 13
j_call: TRBJ2-7
d_call: -
clone_size: -
v_call: TRBV20-1
cdr3_aa: CSASRGGVEVQYF
cdr3_nt: TGCAGTGCGAGCAGGGGGGGTGTCGAGGTGCAGTACTTC

cdr3_length: 14
j_call: TRBJ2-5
d_call: -
clone_size: -
v_call: TRBV7-3
cdr3_aa: CASSLTGSSPKWYF
cdr3_nt: TGTGCCAGCAGCTTAACAGGGAGTTCACCCAAGTGGTACTTC

cdr3_length: 13
j_call: TRBJ2-1
d_call: -
clone_size: -
v_call: TRBV19
cdr3_aa: CASSIRPYNEQFF
cdr3_nt: TGTGCCAGTAGTATACGTCCCTACAATGAGCAGTTCTTC

cdr3_length: 14
j_call: TRBJ2-5
d_call: -
clone_size: many
v_call: TRBV7-6
cdr3_aa: CASSLVGARETQYF
cdr3_nt: TGTGCCAGCAGCTTAGTGGGGGCTCGAGAGACCCAGTACTTC

cdr3_length: 15
j_call: TRBJ1-5
d_call: -
clone_size: many
v_call: TRBV20-1
cdr3_aa: CSARATGRTNQPQHF
cdr3_nt: TGCAGTGCTAGAGCCACCGGACGGACCAATCAGCCCCAGCATTTT

cdr3_length: 17
j_call: TRBJ1-1
d_call: TRBD1
clone_size: many
v_call: TRBV5-6
cdr3_aa: CASSLEDRGLGSTEAFF
cdr3_nt: TGTGCCAGCAGCTTGGAGGACAGGGGGCTCGGGAGCACTGAAGCTTTCTTT

cdr3_length: 13
j_call: TRBJ2-7
d_call: -
clone_size: -
v_call: TRBV7-6
cdr3_aa: CASLGQGHYEQYF
cdr3_nt: TGTGCCAGCTTAGGGCAAGGGCACTACGAGCAGTACTTC

cdr3_length: 14
j_call: TRBJ2-5
d_call: -
clone_size: -
v_call: TRBV20-1
cdr3_aa: CSASDREGQETQYF
cdr3_nt: TGCAGTGCCTCAGACAGGGAGGGCCAAGAGACCCAGTACTTC

cdr3_length: 14
j_call: TRBJ1-1
d_call: TRBD1
clone_size: many
v_call: TRBV5-1
cdr3_aa: CASSWGTGGTEAFF
cdr3_nt: TGCGCCAGCAGCTGGGGGACAGGGGGCACTGAAGCTTTCTTT

cdr3_length: 15
j_call: TRBJ1-3
d_call: TRBD1
clone_size: -
v_call: TRBV15
cdr3_aa: CAAGRTGLAGNTIYF
cdr3_nt: TGTGCCGCCGGCCGGACAGGGCTCGCTGGAAACACCATATATTTT

cdr3_length: 18
j_call: TRBJ1-5
d_call: TRBD1
clone_size: many
v_call: TRBV19
cdr3_aa: CASRRGTGGWNSNQPQHF
cdr3_nt: TGTGCCAGTAGAAGAGGGACAGGGGGTTGGAATAGCAATCAGCCCCAGCATTTT

cdr3_length: 14
j_call: TRBJ2-5
d_call: TRBD1
clone_size: -
v_call: TRBV2
cdr3_aa: CASSQTGFQETQYF
cdr3_nt: TGTGCCAGCAGTCAGACAGGGTTCCAAGAGACCCAGTACTTC

cdr3_length: 17
j_call: TRBJ1-6
d_call: -
clone_size: -
v_call: TRBV6-1
cdr3_aa: CASGRWGGAGLEGPLHF
cdr3_nt: TGTGCCAGCGGTCGCTGGGGGGGCGCCGGCCTTGAGGGACCCCTCCACTTT

cdr3_length: 15
j_call: TRBJ2-7
d_call: TRBD2
clone_size: few
v_call: TRBV2
cdr3_aa: CASSEVGGRAREQYF
cdr3_nt: TGTGCCAGCAGTGAGGTCGGCGGGAGGGCCCGTGAGCAGTACTTC

cdr3_length: 16
j_call: TRBJ1-3
d_call: -
clone_size: many
v_call: TRBV11-2
cdr3_aa: CASSLGRYLSGNTIYF
cdr3_nt: TGTGCCAGCAGCTTAGGCCGGTACCTATCTGGAAACACCATATATTTT

cdr3_length: 13
j_call: TRBJ1-2
d_call: -
clone_size: many
v_call: TRBV13
cdr3_aa: CASSLRGAFGYTF
cdr3_nt: TGTGCCAGCAGCTTACGCGGGGCTTTTGGCTACACCTTC

cdr3_length: 15
j_call: TRBJ1-4
d_call: TRBD1
clone_size: many
v_call: TRBV11-2
cdr3_aa: CASSLEAGGVEKLFF
cdr3_nt: TGTGCCAGCAGCTTAGAGGCAGGGGGAGTGGAAAAACTGTTTTTT

cdr3_length: 16
j_call: TRBJ1-6
d_call: -
clone_size: -
v_call: TRBV9
cdr3_aa: CASSVRLAGRNSPLHF
cdr3_nt: TGTGCCAGCAGCGTCCGACTAGCGGGACGGAATTCACCCCTCCACTTT

cdr3_length: 15
j_call: TRBJ1-5
d_call: -
clone_size: once
v_call: TRBV2
cdr3_aa: CASSGQVIGNQPKHF
cdr3_nt: TGTGCCAGCAGTGGACAGGTAATTGGCAATCAGCCCAAGCATTTT

cdr3_length: 15
j_call: TRBJ2-2
d_call: TRBD2
clone_size: -
v_call: TRBV5-4
cdr3_aa: CASKDSGRGQEELFF
cdr3_nt: TGTGCCAGCAAGGATAGCGGGAGGGGACAAGAGGAGCTGTTTTTT

cdr3_length: 8
j_call: TRBJ2-5
d_call: -
clone_size: -
v_call: TRBV18
cdr3_aa: CARRSKYF
cdr3_nt: TGTGCACGGCGGAGCAAGTACTTC

cdr3_length: 16
j_call: TRBJ2-2
d_call: -
clone_size: many
v_call: TRBV7-9
cdr3_aa: CASSLPGRANTGELFF
cdr3_nt: TGTGCCAGCAGCCTCCCGGGACGGGCGAACACCGGGGAGCTGTTTTTT

cdr3_length: 13
j_call: TRBJ2-7
d_call: -
clone_size: -
v_call: TRBV5-1
cdr3_aa: CASSSGLDYEQYF
cdr3_nt: TGCGCCAGCAGCTCGGGACTGGACTACGAGCAGTACTTC

cdr3_length: 13
j_call: TRBJ1-1
d_call: -
clone_size: -
v_call: TRBV10-3
cdr3_aa: CAISGDLNTEAFF
cdr3_nt: TGTGCCATCAGTGGGGATCTAAACACCGAAGCTTTCTTT

cdr3_length: 13
j_call: TRBJ2-3
d_call: -
clone_size: few
v_call: TRBV20-1
cdr3_aa: CSARGHNLITQYF
cdr3_nt: TGCAGTGCTAGGGGACACAATCTTATAACGCAGTATTTT

cdr3_length: 16
j_call: TRBJ1-6
d_call: -
clone_size: -
v_call: TRBV7-9
cdr3_aa: CASSQETGARSAPLHF
cdr3_nt: TGTGCCAGCAGCCAAGAGACAGGCGCAAGATCAGCACCCCTCCACTTT

cdr3_length: 15
j_call: TRBJ2-6
d_call: -
clone_size: many
v_call: TRBV11-2
cdr3_aa: CASSTARAGANVLTF
cdr3_nt: TGTGCCAGCAGCACAGCCAGGGCCGGGGCCAACGTCCTGACTTTC

cdr3_length: 13
j_call: TRBJ2-5
d_call: TRBD2
clone_size: once
v_call: TRBV10-2
cdr3_aa: CASNLAGPETQYF
cdr3_nt: TGCGCCAGTAATCTAGCGGGACCCGAGACCCAGTACTTC

cdr3_length: 14
j_call: TRBJ2-7
d_call: -
clone_size: many
v_call: TRBV7-9
cdr3_aa: CASSLSVRAYEQYF
cdr3_nt: TGTGCCAGCAGCTTAAGTGTCCGAGCCTACGAGCAGTACTTC

cdr3_length: 15
j_call: TRBJ2-6
d_call: TRBD1
clone_size: -
v_call: TRBV7-9
cdr3_aa: CASSDRVTGANVLTF
cdr3_nt: TGTGCCAGCAGCGACAGGGTCACTGGGGCCAACGTCCTGACTTTC

cdr3_length: 14
j_call: TRBJ1-5
d_call: -
clone_size: many
v_call: TRBV5-1
cdr3_aa: CASSYSPSSQPQHF
cdr3_nt: TGCGCCAGCAGCTACTCCCCGTCGAGTCAGCCCCAGCATTTT

cdr3_length: 15
j_call: TRBJ1-1
d_call: -
clone_size: many
v_call: TRBV7-2
cdr3_aa: CASSLGVILNTEAFF
cdr3_nt: TGTGCCAGCAGCTTAGGGGTAATCCTGAACACTGAAGCTTTCTTT

cdr3_length: 19
j_call: TRBJ2-6
d_call: -
clone_size: many
v_call: TRBV9
cdr3_aa: CASSVAILLTESGANVLTF
cdr3_nt: TGTGCCAGCAGCGTAGCTATTCTTTTGACAGAGTCTGGGGCCAACGTCCTGACTTTC